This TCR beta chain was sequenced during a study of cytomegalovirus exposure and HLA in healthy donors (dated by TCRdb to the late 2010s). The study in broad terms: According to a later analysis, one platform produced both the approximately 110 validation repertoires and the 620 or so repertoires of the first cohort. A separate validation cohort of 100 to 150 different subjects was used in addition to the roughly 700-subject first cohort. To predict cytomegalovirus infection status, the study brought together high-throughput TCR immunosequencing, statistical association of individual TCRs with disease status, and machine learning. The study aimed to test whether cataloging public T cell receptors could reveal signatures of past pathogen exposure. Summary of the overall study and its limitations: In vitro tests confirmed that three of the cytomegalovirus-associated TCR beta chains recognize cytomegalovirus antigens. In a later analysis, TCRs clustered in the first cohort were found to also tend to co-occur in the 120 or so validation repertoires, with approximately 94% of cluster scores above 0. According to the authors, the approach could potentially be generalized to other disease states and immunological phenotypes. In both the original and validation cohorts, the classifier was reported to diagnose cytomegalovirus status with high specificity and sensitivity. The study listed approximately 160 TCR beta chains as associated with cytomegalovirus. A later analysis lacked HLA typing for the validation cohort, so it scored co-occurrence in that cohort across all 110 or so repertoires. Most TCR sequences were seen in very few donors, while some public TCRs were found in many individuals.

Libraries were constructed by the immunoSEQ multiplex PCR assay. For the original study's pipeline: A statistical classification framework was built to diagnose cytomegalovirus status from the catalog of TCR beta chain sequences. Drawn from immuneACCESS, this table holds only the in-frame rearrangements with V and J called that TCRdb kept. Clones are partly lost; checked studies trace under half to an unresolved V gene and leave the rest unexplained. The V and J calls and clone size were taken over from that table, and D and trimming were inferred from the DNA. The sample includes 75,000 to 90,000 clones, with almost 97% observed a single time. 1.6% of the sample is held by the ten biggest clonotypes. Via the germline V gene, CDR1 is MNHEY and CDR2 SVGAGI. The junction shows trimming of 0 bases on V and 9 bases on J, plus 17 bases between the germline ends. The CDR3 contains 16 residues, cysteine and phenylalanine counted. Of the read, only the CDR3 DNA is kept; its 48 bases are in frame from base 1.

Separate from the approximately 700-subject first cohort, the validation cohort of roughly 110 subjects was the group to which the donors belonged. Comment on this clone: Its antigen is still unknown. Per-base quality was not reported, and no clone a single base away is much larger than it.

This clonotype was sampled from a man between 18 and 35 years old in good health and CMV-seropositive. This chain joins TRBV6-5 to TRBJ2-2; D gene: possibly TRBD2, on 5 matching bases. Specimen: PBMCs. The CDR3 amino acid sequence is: CASSYSGSSPSRELFF. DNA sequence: TGTGCCAGCAGTTACTCGGGGAGTAGCCCCTCCAGGGAGCTGTTTTTT.